A selection of T cell receptor beta chains follows, all from one sample in a study of blood T cell repertoires in COVID-19. Libraries were prepared by immunoSEQ multiplex PCR; TCRdb keeps only in-frame clonotypes and omits some of them. Of a few hundred thousand clones in the sample, about 91% were seen once. Sequences were obtained from peripheral blood. These receptors all stem from a woman in her twenties or thirties who had recovered from COVID-19. The CDR3 runs from the conserved cysteine through the conserved F or W. The D gene is left open where the match is weak. Clone size is not always given. Where it is, it says once, few, many or a class for expanded clones.

J gene	V gene	D gene	clone size	CDR3 protein	CDR3 DNA
TRBJ1-1	TRBV5-1	.	.	CASSPEARWDTEAFF	TGCGCCAGCAGCCCCGAGGCACGGTGGGACACTGAAGCTTTCTTT
TRBJ2-5	TRBV27	TRBD1	.	CASSLGTGYQETQYF	TGTGCCAGCAGTTTGGGGACAGGCTACCAAGAGACCCAGTACTTC
TRBJ2-1	TRBV7-2	.	.	CASSLTGVNNEQFF	TGTGCCAGCAGCTTAACGGGGGTGAACAATGAGCAGTTCTTC
TRBJ2-5	TRBV4-1	.	.	CASSQVFWTENQETQYF	TGCGCCAGCAGCCAAGTTTTTTGGACAGAAAACCAAGAGACCCAGTACTTC
TRBJ1-4	TRBV30	.	.	CAWSNPREHATNEKLFF	TGTGCCTGGAGTAACCCGCGCGAGCACGCAACTAATGAAAAACTGTTTTTT
TRBJ1-3	TRBV11-1	.	.	CASSQTGITGNTIYF	TGTGCCAGCAGTCAGACGGGGATCACTGGAAACACCATATATTTT
TRBJ2-3	TRBV29-1	.	.	CSVVPGGLDTQYF	TGCAGCGTTGTCCCCGGGGGGCTGGATACGCAGTATTTT
TRBJ1-4	TRBV18	.	.	CASSPPDRVGEKLFF	TGTGCCAGCTCACCACCTGACAGAGTAGGGGAAAAACTGTTTTTT
TRBJ2-1	TRBV28	.	.	CASSLGGSGNEQFF	TGTGCCAGCAGTTTAGGGGGGAGCGGGAATGAGCAGTTCTTC
TRBJ2-1	TRBV5-4	.	.	CASSLASGFSYNEQFF	TGTGCCAGCAGCTTGGCCTCGGGATTCTCCTACAATGAGCAGTTCTTC
TRBJ1-1	TRBV20-1	.	.	CSASEDKYTEAFF	TGCAGTGCTAGTGAGGACAAGTACACTGAAGCTTTCTTT
TRBJ2-5	TRBV9	.	once	CASSPSPGETQYF	TGTGCCAGCAGCCCCTCCCCCGGGGAGACCCAGTACTTC
TRBJ1-2	TRBV4-2	.	few	CASSLLGDSYGYTF	TGTGCCAGCAGCCTCTTGGGGGACTCCTATGGCTACACCTTC
TRBJ2-5	TRBV24-1	TRBD2	.	CATSDSPETSIETQYF	TGTGCCACCAGTGATTCGCCCGAGACTAGCATCGAGACCCAGTACTTC
TRBJ2-7	TRBV10-3	TRBD2	.	CAISELPGLAGGPNEQYF	TGTGCCATCAGTGAGCTACCGGGACTAGCGGGGGGGCCAAACGAGCAGTACTTC
TRBJ1-1	TRBV21-1	.	.	CASSKADRDTEAFF	TGTGCCAGCAGCAAAGCGGACAGGGACACTGAAGCTTTCTTT
TRBJ2-7	TRBV27	.	.	CASSLSTLPGGAKYEQYF	TGTGCCAGCAGTTTATCCACGCTACCGGGGGGCGCAAAGTACGAGCAGTACTTC
TRBJ1-3	TRBV4-1	.	.	CASSQEEADSGNTIYF	TGCGCCAGCAGCCAAGAGGAGGCAGACTCTGGAAACACCATATATTTT